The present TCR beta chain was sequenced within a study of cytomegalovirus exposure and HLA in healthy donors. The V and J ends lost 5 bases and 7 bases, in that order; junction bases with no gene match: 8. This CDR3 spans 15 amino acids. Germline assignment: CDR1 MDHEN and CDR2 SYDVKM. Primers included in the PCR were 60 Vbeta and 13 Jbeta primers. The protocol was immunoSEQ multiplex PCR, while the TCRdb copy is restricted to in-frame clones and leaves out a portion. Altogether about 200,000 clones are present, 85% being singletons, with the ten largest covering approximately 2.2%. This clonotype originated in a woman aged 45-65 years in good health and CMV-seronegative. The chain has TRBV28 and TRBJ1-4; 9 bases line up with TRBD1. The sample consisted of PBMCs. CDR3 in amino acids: CASSLPGTGLEKLFF. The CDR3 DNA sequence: TGTGCCAGCAGTCTACCCGGGACAGGGCTTGAAAAACTGTTTTTT.